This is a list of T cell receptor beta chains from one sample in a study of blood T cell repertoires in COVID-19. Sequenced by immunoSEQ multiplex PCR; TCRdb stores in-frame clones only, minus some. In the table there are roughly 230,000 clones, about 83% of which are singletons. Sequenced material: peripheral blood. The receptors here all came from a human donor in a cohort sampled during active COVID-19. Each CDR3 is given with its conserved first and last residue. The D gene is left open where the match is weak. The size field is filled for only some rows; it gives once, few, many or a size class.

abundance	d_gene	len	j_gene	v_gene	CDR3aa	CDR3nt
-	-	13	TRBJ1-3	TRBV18	CASTNNQEDTIYF	TGTGCCAGCACAAACAATCAGGAGGACACCATATATTTT
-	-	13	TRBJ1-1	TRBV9	CASSVGQGTEAFF	TGTGCCAGCAGCGTAGGCCAGGGCACTGAAGCTTTCTTT
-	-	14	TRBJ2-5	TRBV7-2	CASSFQGEQETQYF	TGTGCCAGCAGCTTCCAGGGTGAGCAAGAGACCCAGTACTTC
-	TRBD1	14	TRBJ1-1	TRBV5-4	CASSLDRGPTEAFF	TGTGCCAGCAGCTTGGACAGGGGACCCACTGAAGCTTTCTTT
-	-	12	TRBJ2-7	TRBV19	CASSMGRAEQYF	TGTGCCAGTAGTATGGGCAGGGCCGAGCAGTACTTC
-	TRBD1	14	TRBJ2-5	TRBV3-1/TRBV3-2	CASSLTGGEETQYF	TGTGCCAGCAGCCTGACAGGGGGCGAAGAGACCCAGTACTTC
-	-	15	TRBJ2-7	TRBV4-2	CASSQARGNTHEQYF	TGTGCCAGCAGCCAGGCGAGAGGGAATACCCACGAGCAGTACTTC
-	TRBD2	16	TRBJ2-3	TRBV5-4	CASSWTSGGAGNTQYF	TGTGCCAGCAGCTGGACTAGCGGGGGGGCCGGGAATACGCAGTATTTT
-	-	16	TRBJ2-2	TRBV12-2	CASRLVPGGAPGELFF	TGTGCAAGTCGCTTAGTACCAGGGGGCGCCCCCGGGGAGCTGTTTTTT
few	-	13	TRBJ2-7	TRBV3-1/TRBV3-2	CASRPLAGGEQYF	TGTGCCAGCAGGCCCCTGGCTGGAGGCGAGCAGTACTTC
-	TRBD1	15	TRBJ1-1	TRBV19	CASTPAWQGGTEAFF	TGTGCCAGTACCCCGGCATGGCAGGGGGGAACTGAAGCTTTCTTT
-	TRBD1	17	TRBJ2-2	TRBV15	CATSRTPQGAITGELFF	TGTGCCACCAGCAGAACCCCACAGGGGGCGATCACCGGGGAGCTGTTTTTT
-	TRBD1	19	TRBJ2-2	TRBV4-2	CASSQDFRDRGRRTGELFF	TGTGCCAGCAGCCAAGATTTCCGGGACAGGGGGCGGCGCACCGGGGAGCTGTTTTTT
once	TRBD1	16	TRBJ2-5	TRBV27	CASSPFKDRGRETQYF	TGTGCCAGCAGTCCCTTCAAGGACAGGGGACGAGAGACCCAGTACTTC
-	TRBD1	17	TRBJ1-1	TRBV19	CASSMRDSLQRNTEAFF	TGTGCCAGTAGTATGAGGGACAGCCTACAAAGGAACACTGAAGCTTTCTTT
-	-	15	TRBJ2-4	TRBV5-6	CASTYVHQGSGIQYF	TGTGCCAGCACCTACGTCCATCAGGGGTCGGGCATTCAGTACTTC
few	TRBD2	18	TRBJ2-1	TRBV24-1	CATSDSGTSGRSRDEQFF	TGTGCCACCAGTGACTCCGGGACTAGCGGGAGATCGAGGGATGAGCAGTTCTTC
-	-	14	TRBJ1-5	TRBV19	CASSIQGGNQPQHF	TGTGCCAGTAGTATCCAGGGTGGCAATCAGCCCCAGCATTTT
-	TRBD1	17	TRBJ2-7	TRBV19	CASSLSGQGPNAYEQYF	TGTGCCAGTAGTCTTTCGGGACAGGGGCCAAACGCCTACGAGCAGTACTTC
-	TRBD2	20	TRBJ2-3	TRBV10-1	CASSESPPGLVSGSTDTQYF	TGCGCCAGCAGTGAGTCACCCCCCGGACTGGTTAGCGGGAGCACAGATACGCAGTATTTT
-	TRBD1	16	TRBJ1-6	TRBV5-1	CASSLGGTGGAAPLHF	TGCGCCAGCAGCCTAGGAGGGACAGGGGGAGCGGCACCCCTCCACTTT
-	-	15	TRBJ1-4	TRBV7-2	CASSFGRGGGEKLFF	TGTGCCAGCAGCTTTGGCCGCGGGGGGGGCGAAAAACTGTTTTTT